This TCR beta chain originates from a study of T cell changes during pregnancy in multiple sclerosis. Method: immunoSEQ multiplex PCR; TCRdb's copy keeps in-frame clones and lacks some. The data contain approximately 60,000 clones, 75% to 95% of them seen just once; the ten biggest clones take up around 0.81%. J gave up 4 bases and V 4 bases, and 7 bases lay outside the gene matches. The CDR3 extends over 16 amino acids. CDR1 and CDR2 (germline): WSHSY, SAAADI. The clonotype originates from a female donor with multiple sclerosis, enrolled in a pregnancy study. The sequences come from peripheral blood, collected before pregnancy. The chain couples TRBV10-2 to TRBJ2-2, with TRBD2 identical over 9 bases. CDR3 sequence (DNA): TGCGCCAGCAGTGGAGTCGCGGGGGGGCTCACCGGGGAGCTGTTTTTT. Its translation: CASSGVAGGLTGELFF.